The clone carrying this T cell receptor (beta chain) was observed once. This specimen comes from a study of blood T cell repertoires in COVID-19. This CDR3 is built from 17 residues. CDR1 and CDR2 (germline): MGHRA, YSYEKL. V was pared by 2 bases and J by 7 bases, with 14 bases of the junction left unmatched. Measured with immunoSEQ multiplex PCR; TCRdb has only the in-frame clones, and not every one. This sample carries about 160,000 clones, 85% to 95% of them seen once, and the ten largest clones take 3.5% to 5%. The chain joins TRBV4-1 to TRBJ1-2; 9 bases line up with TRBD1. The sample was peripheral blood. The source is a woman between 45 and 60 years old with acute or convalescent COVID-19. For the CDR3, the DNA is TGCGCCAGCAGCCAACAGGACAGGGGTTGGTCTTTGCGTGGCTACACCTTC. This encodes CASSQQDRGWSLRGYTF.